The clone carrying this T cell receptor beta chain was seen only a few times. The antigen is not known. Second doses at about 4 or about 12 weeks were pooled. The data originate from a study of T cell responses to AZD1222 COVID-19 vaccine. Germline CDR1 SGHAT, CDR2 FQNNGV. The V segment lost 1 base and the J segment 5 bases; nucleotides outside the gene matches: 9. There are 16 residues in the CDR3. Here immunoSEQ multiplex PCR was the method, and the copy in TCRdb shows in-frame clones only, minus some. Altogether about 80,000 clones are present, approximately 89% being singletons, with the ten largest covering 6.5% to 9.5%. Study results and caveats: Repertoire sampling happened only post peak T cell response. It should be noted that donors were predominantly white British and more often female, and clonal diversity was possibly underestimated. The study reported that nearly half of spike-specific TCRs target unmutated variant regions.

The source of this sequence is an adult who received the AZD1222 COVID-19 vaccine. This chain connects TRBV11-2 to TRBJ2-3; 7 bases line up with TRBD2. This sample comprised peripheral blood, obtained 28 days after the second AZD1222 dose. The CDR3 sequence: CASSLGLSGKGDTQYF. CDR3 nucleotide sequence: TGTGCCAGCAGCTTAGGACTCAGCGGGAAGGGAGATACGCAGTATTTT.